This T cell receptor (beta chain) was found in a study of blood T cell repertoires in COVID-19. Study details: Sample material is recorded as cDNA or gDNA derived from T cells, B-cell-depleted T cells, or PBMCs.

In germline, CDR1 is SGHRS, CDR2 YFSETQ. The CDR3 covers 16 residues. The junction had 8 bases not matched to a gene; V was cut back by 2 bases and J by 0 bases. Study processing details: Amplification of reference gene primers was used by the study to estimate nucleated cell counts. Only in-frame clones appear in the TCRdb table, and some are missing; sequencing was by immunoSEQ multiplex PCR. Clone size and V and J calls were adopted from that table, with D and trimming inferred from the DNA. The sample contains approximately 52,000 clones, less than 95% of which appear only once. This sequence was found in a human donor in a cohort sampled during active COVID-19. Sample: peripheral blood. This chain connects TRBV5-1 to TRBJ2-7, with 7 bases identical to TRBD1. The CDR3 is CASSLETGLYSYEQYF. For the CDR3, the DNA is TGCGCCAGCAGCTTAGAGACAGGGCTTTACTCCTACGAGCAGTACTTC.